The rows below give T cell receptor beta chains drawn from one sample of a study of cytomegalovirus exposure and HLA in healthy donors. The repertoire was sequenced with immunoSEQ multiplex PCR; TCRdb's copy has only in-frame clones and lacks some. The sample records some 100,000 clones, about four fifths being singletons. The sequenced material came from PBMCs. The receptor source for this set is a woman in her 70s in good health and CMV-seropositive. CDR3s include the opening cysteine and the closing phenylalanine or tryptophan. D genes are given only for firm matches. Not every row has a clone size; where given, it reads once, few, many or a size class.

D: -; size: -; J: TRBJ2-5; V: TRBV28; DNA: TGTGCCAGCAGTTTCCCCCCCGGGGGGCGTTTGGAGACCCAGTACTTC; CDR3: CASSFPPGGRLETQYF
D: -; size: -; J: TRBJ2-1; V: TRBV7-2; DNA: TGTGCCAGCAGCTTAGAGGCAGGGGGGCAGAATGAGCAGTTCTTC; CDR3: CASSLEAGGQNEQFF
D: TRBD2; size: -; J: TRBJ2-3; V: TRBV6-1; DNA: TGTGCCAGCACTAGGACTAGCACCGATACGCAGTATTTT; CDR3: CASTRTSTDTQYF
D: -; size: -; J: TRBJ2-2; V: TRBV19; DNA: TGTGCCAGTAGTGGGGACGGGGGCACCGGGGAGCTGTTTTTT; CDR3: CASSGDGGTGELFF
D: -; size: few; J: TRBJ2-7; V: TRBV6-1; DNA: TGTGCCAGCGGCAGGGGGCTAGGACTAGAGAGCGAGCAGTACTTC; CDR3: CASGRGLGLESEQYF
D: -; size: once; J: TRBJ1-3; V: TRBV4-1; DNA: TGCGCCAGCAGCCAAGATCGGGGGGATTTGACTGGAAACACCATATATTTT; CDR3: CASSQDRGDLTGNTIYF
D: -; size: few; J: TRBJ2-7; V: TRBV4-1; DNA: TGCGCCAGCAGCCCCCCGGACATCGCCTACGAGCAGTACTTC; CDR3: CASSPPDIAYEQYF
D: -; size: -; J: TRBJ2-7; V: TRBV20-1; DNA: TGCAGTGCTACAAGGACATACGAGCAGTACTTC; CDR3: CSATRTYEQYF
D: -; size: few; J: TRBJ1-2; V: TRBV19; DNA: TGTGCCAGTAGTATTGGCGACACCTACTATGGCTACACCTTC; CDR3: CASSIGDTYYGYTF
D: -; size: few; J: TRBJ2-1; V: TRBV7-9; DNA: TGTGCCAGCAGCTTAGTGGCGAGTCAGGAACCCTACAATGAGCAGTTCTTC; CDR3: CASSLVASQEPYNEQFF
D: TRBD1; size: -; J: TRBJ2-3; V: TRBV29-1; DNA: TGCAGCGTTGGGGTGGACAGGGCGACAGATACGCAGTATTTT; CDR3: CSVGVDRATDTQYF
D: TRBD2; size: -; J: TRBJ2-3; V: TRBV27; DNA: TGTGCCAGCAGTTCACTAGCGGGGTCCGATACGCAGTATTTT; CDR3: CASSSLAGSDTQYF
D: -; size: -; J: TRBJ1-4; V: TRBV30; DNA: TGTGCCTGGAGTGGCAGGGGTAATGAAAAACTGTTTTTT; CDR3: CAWSGRGNEKLFF
D: TRBD2; size: -; J: TRBJ2-5; V: TRBV7-9; DNA: TGTGCCAGCAGCCTCGGAGTAGCGGGAGAGGGGGAGACCCAGTACTTC; CDR3: CASSLGVAGEGETQYF
D: -; size: -; J: TRBJ1-3; V: TRBV5-1; DNA: TGCGCCAGCAGTTTGGCTCGACGAGCGGGAAACACCATATATTTT; CDR3: CASSLARRAGNTIYF
D: -; size: -; J: TRBJ2-1; V: TRBV6-6; DNA: TGTGCCAGCAGGGGGGGGACAGGCTACAATGAGCAGTTCTTC; CDR3: CASRGGTGYNEQFF
D: TRBD2; size: -; J: TRBJ2-1; V: TRBV7-6; DNA: TGTGCCAGCAGCTTAAGCGGGGTCAATGAGCAGTTCTTC; CDR3: CASSLSGVNEQFF
D: TRBD1; size: few; J: TRBJ1-3; V: TRBV6-6; DNA: TGTGCCACCCTACTCACAGGGGAGAGAAACACCATATATTTT; CDR3: CATLLTGERNTIYF
D: -; size: -; J: TRBJ2-3; V: TRBV5-4; DNA: TGTGCCAGCAGCCGACCGCGACAGGCTGTAGGAGATACGCAGTATTTT; CDR3: CASSRPRQAVGDTQYF
D: -; size: -; J: TRBJ1-2; V: TRBV28; DNA: TGTGCCAGCAGTTTCGGGGGTGGGGGCTACACCTTC; CDR3: CASSFGGGGYTF
D: -; size: -; J: TRBJ1-5; V: TRBV28; DNA: TGTGCCAGCTGGGGGGGTAATCAGCCCCAGCATTTT; CDR3: CASWGGNQPQHF
D: TRBD1; size: -; J: TRBJ1-3; V: TRBV19; DNA: TGTGCCAGTAGTATGACAGGGACAACTGGAAACACCATATATTTT; CDR3: CASSMTGTTGNTIYF